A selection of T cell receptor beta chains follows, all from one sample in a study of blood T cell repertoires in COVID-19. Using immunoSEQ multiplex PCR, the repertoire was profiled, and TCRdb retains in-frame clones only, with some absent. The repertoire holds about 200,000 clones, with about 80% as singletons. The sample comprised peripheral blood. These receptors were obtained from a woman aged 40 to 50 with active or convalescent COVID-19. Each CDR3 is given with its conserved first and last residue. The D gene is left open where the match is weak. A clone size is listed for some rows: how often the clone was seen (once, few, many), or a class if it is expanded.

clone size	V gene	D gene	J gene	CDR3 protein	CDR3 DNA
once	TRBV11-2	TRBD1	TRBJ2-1	CASSLTETGAGNEQFF	TGTGCCAGCAGCTTAACAGAGACAGGGGCGGGCAATGAGCAGTTCTTC
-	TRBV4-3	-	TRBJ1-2	CASSPSRGGGGYTF	TGCGCCAGCAGCCCCTCCCGGGGAGGCGGTGGCTACACCTTC
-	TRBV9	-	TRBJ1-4	CASSGPGLRGEKLFF	TGTGCCAGCAGCGGACCGGGACTCAGAGGGGAAAAACTGTTTTTT
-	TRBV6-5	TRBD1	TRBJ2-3	CASSYSWDRGRDTQYF	TGTGCCAGCAGTTACTCGTGGGACAGGGGTCGGGATACGCAGTATTTT
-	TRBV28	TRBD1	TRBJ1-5	CASSFRTGYQPQHF	TGTGCCAGCAGTTTCCGGACAGGGTATCAGCCCCAGCATTTT
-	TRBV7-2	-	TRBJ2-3	CASSPWDTTDTQYF	TGTGCCAGCAGCCCCTGGGACACAACAGATACGCAGTATTTT
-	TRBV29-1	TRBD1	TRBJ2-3	CSPIRQGPADTQYF	TGCAGCCCTATACGACAGGGACCAGCAGATACGCAGTATTTT
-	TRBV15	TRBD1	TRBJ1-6	CATSPRGTRRGPYNSPLHF	TGTGCCACCAGCCCTCGTGGGACAAGGAGGGGGCCCTATAATTCACCCCTCCACTTT
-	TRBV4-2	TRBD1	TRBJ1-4	CASSQYGTGIEKLFF	TGTGCCAGCAGCCAATATGGGACAGGGATTGAAAAACTGTTTTTT
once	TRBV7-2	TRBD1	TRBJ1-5	CASSPSQGAIQPQHF	TGTGCCAGCAGCCCCTCGCAGGGGGCGATTCAGCCCCAGCATTTT
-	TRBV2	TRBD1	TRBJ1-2	CASGRSGGYGYTF	TGTGCCAGCGGTCGATCAGGGGGCTATGGCTACACCTTC
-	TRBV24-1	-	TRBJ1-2	CATSDPTGNYGYTF	TGTGCCACCAGTGATCCGACTGGTAACTATGGCTACACCTTC
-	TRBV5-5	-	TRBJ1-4	CASSLVSPFATNEKLFF	TGTGCCAGCAGCTTGGTTTCCCCTTTTGCAACTAATGAAAAACTGTTTTTT
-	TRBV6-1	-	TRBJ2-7	CASSERRGSSYEQYF	TGTGCCAGCAGTGAACGGAGGGGATCGTCCTACGAGCAGTACTTC
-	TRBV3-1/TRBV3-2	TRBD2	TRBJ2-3	CASSENRLAGTQYF	TGTGCCAGCAGCGAGAATAGACTAGCGGGGACGCAGTATTTT
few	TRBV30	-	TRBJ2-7	CAWSRGQHPYEQYF	TGTGCCTGGAGTCGTGGGCAGCACCCCTACGAGCAGTACTTC
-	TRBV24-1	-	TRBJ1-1	CATSDSSEAFF	TGTGCCACCAGTGATTCTTCCGAAGCTTTCTTT
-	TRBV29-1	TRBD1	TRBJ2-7	CSVVGQSIWHEQYF	TGCAGCGTCGTGGGACAGTCAATCTGGCACGAGCAGTACTTC
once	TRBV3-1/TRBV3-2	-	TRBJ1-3	CASSPQISGNTIYF	TGTGCCAGCAGCCCCCAGATCTCTGGAAACACCATATATTTT
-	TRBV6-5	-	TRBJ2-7	CASISPGYEQYF	TGTGCCAGCATCTCCCCAGGATACGAGCAGTACTTC
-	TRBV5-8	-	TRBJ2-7	CASSLRGYEQYF	TGTGCCAGCAGCTTGAGGGGGTACGAGCAGTACTTC
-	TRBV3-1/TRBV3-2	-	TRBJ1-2	CASTPRILGYGYTF	TGTGCCAGCACCCCCAGGATTCTGGGCTATGGCTACACCTTC
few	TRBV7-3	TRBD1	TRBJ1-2	CASSLTGGQGGFHNGYTF	TGTGCCAGCAGCTTAACGGGCGGACAGGGGGGTTTTCACAATGGCTACACCTTC
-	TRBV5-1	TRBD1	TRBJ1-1	CASSGPTGVNTEAFF	TGCGCCAGCAGCGGCCCGACAGGGGTGAACACTGAAGCTTTCTTT
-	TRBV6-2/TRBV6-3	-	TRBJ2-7	CASSDRDNSYEQYF	TGTGCCAGCAGTGACCGGGACAACTCCTACGAGCAGTACTTC
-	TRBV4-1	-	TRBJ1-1	CASSHGRDTEAFF	TGCGCCAGCAGCCACGGACGGGACACCGAAGCTTTCTTT